This entry concerns a single T cell receptor beta chain. Its antigen is unidentified. The sample comes from a study of cytomegalovirus exposure and HLA in healthy donors. Broader study findings: Prior analysis indicated that the majority of TCR beta V segments exhibited productivity approximately 90% or approximately 30% of the time. Rarity characterized most TCR sequences, yet some public TCRs appeared in many donors.

A multiplex PCR was run with 60 Vbeta primers and 13 Jbeta primers. The protocol was immunoSEQ multiplex PCR, while the TCRdb copy is restricted to in-frame clones and leaves out a portion. Among about 91,000 clones, around 64% were seen once, and the ten largest hold about 2.3%. Healthy individuals who donated bone marrow served as the donors. The material sequenced was PBMCs. This TCR derives from a human donor in good health.

Written as DNA, the CDR3 is TGCGCCAGCAGCCTGGAGGGACAGGGGGACAATTCACCCCTCCACTTT. Translation: CASSLEGQGDNSPLHF. The chain combines TRBV4-3 with TRBJ1-6, with TRBD1 matching 11 bases. The CDR3 has 16 residues. Unmatched junction bases numbered 6, after V lost 4 bases and J lost 7 bases. Germline V gives CDR1 LGHNA, CDR2 YSLEER.